Following are 26 T cell receptor beta chains from one sample sequenced in a study of T cells in Graves' hyperthyroidism and ophthalmopathy. Amplification of TCR beta CDR3 regions was performed using RNA transcripts as template. The HTBI primer set drove a first-round RT-PCR of the TCR CDR3. TCRdb re-derived calls from the multiplex PCR reads in MiXCR, one entry per CDR3 protein. Of about 250,000 distinct CDR3 sequences detected, around 24% appear once; the ten largest clones hold roughly a third. Specimen: blood. The receptors originated from a woman in her thirties or forties with Graves' ophthalmopathy.

There are many counts of this clonotype. This chain links TRBV20-1 with TRBJ2-2, with D uncertain. Germline V CDR1 and CDR2: DFQATT, SNEGSKA (reference sequence). Trimming pared 4 bases from V and 2 bases from J, leaving 11 bases between. The CDR3 is 14 amino acids. CDR3 sequence: CSAKATHNTGELFF. The CDR3 bases are TGCAGTGCTAAAGCGACTCATAACACCGGGGAGCTGTTTTTT.

This clonotype was found many times. The rearrangement joins TRBV12-3 or TRBV12-4 to TRBJ1-1, with D possibly matching TRBD1 (6 bases). This CDR3 contains 14 residues. The V end lost 5 bases, the J end lost 10 bases, and 20 bases lay between the germline ends. The CDR3 protein is CASSIIRDNYRAFF. The CDR3 DNA sequence: TGTGCCAGCAGTATAATCCGGGACAATTACAGAGCTTTCTTT.

This clonotype appeared many times. The chain has TRBV12-3 or TRBV12-4 and TRBJ1-1; unclear D gene. The V end lost 5 bases, the J end lost 7 bases, and 11 bases lay between the germline ends. The CDR3 is made up of 12 amino acids. The CDR3 protein is CASSRRALEAFF. The CDR3 nucleotides are TGTGCCAGCAGTCGTCGCGCGCTTGAAGCTTTCTTT.

This clonotype was seen repeatedly, ten times or more. The chain links TRBV28 to TRBJ1-1, with TRBD1 matching over 8 bases. Germline V gene lookup returns CDR1 MDHEN and CDR2 SYDVKM. The V segment lost 6 bases and the J segment 4 bases; nucleotides outside the gene matches: 4. The CDR3 extends over 13 amino acids. CDR3 coding DNA: TGTGCCAGCAGGAGACAGGGGAGCACTGAAGCTTTCTTT. Its protein is CASRRQGSTEAFF.

This chain joins TRBV15 and TRBJ2-7; 9 bases match TRBD2. J was trimmed by 2 bases and V by 0 bases; bases with no gene match: 2. Looked up from germline, CDR1 is LNHNV and CDR2 is YYDKDF (reference sequence). The CDR3 loop spans 15 amino acids. CDR3 sequence (DNA): TGTGCCACCAGCAGAGATAGACTAGCGGCCTACGAGCAGTACTTC. Protein product: CATSRDRLAAYEQYF.

The chain carries TRBV18 and TRBJ2-7; TRBD2 aligns across 8 bases. In germline, CDR1 is KGHSH, CDR2 LQKENI. V shed 8 bases, J shed 4 bases, and the junction held 4 bases outside the gene matches. This CDR3 spans 12 amino acids. Written as DNA, the CDR3 is TGTGCCAGCCCGGGGGGGGGGTACGAGCAGTACTTC. Its translation: CASPGGGYEQYF.

This clonotype was found many times. The rearrangement uses TRBV4-2 and TRBJ2-5, with 8 bases that match TRBD2. V was clipped by 1 base and J by 4 bases; unmatched bases: 11. In germline, CDR1 is LGHNA, CDR2 YNFKEQ. This CDR3 contains 17 residues. This CDR3 reads CASSQGGGGRQRETQYF. The CDR3 nucleotides are TGTGCCAGCAGCCAAGGGGGGGGCGGGAGGCAGAGAGAGACCCAGTACTTC.

On this clonotype itself: A clone one base away is much larger, so this may be a read error. V is TRBV20-1 and J is TRBJ2-7; a weak D match, TRBD1 (5 bases). With 0 bases removed from V and 6 bases from J, the gap between germline ends came to 15 bases. Germline V gene data show CDR1 as DFQATT and CDR2 as SNEGSKA (reference sequence). The CDR3 runs to 14 residues. The CDR3 region is CSARESGSGFEQYF. The CDR3, as DNA: TGCAGTGCTAGAGAGTCGGGCTCAGGGTTCGAGCAGTACTTC.

There are many counts of this clonotype. The chain carries TRBV30 and TRBJ2-7; 10 nucleotides align to TRBD1. Germline CDR1 is GTSNPN and CDR2 is SVGIG (reference sequence). V lost 2 bases to trimming and J lost 5 bases; unmatched junction nucleotides: 9. The CDR3 extends over 15 amino acids. The CDR3 here is CAWSIEGTGEDEQYF. The CDR3 DNA is TGTGCCTGGAGTATAGAGGGGACAGGGGAGGACGAGCAGTACTTC.

In this sample, this clonotype turned up many times. The chain combines TRBV7-3 with TRBJ1-1; D unresolved. In germline, CDR1 is SGHTA, CDR2 FQGTGA. The germline V and J ends were trimmed by 2 bases and 4 bases, with 8 bases remaining between them. CDR3 length equals 13 residues. The CDR3 DNA reads TGTGCCAGCAGCTTATCGGGGTTCACTGAAGCTTTCTTT. The encoded protein is CASSLSGFTEAFF.

This clonotype has a single count. The conserved phenylalanine or tryptophan normally closing the CDR3 is absent here, so this likely arose from a read error. This rearrangement joins TRBV6-2 or TRBV6-3 to TRBJ2-5; possible D gene TRBD2, 6 bases. The CDR3 is made up of 13 amino acids. Trimming removed 6 bases at V and 2 bases at J, with 10 bases between. The germline V gene encodes CDR1 MNHEY and CDR2 SVGEGT. This CDR3 is CASRPDYQETQYL. The CDR3 nucleotides read TGTGCCAGCAGACCGGACTATCAAGAGACCCAGTACCTC.

This clonotype was observed at least ten times. This rearrangement joins TRBV27 to TRBJ2-2, with 12 bases lining up with TRBD2. V lost 5 bases and J lost 5; bases outside the gene matches: 3. CDR3 length: 15 residues. Germline assignment: CDR1 MNHEY and CDR2 SMNVEV (reference sequence). This CDR3 is CASSLAGGRTGELFF. The DNA for the CDR3 is TGTGCCAGCAGTCTAGCGGGAGGGAGAACCGGGGAGCTGTTTTTT.

The chain couples TRBV29-1 to TRBJ1-1; 9 bases agree with TRBD1. After removal of 7 bases from V and 9 bases from J, the junction contained 9 bases not matched to a gene. The CDR3 contains 12 residues. The germline gives CDR1 SQVTM, CDR2 ANQGSEA. The CDR3 protein is CSARTGDAKAFF. In nucleotides, the CDR3 is TGCAGCGCCCGGACAGGGGATGCTAAAGCTTTCTTT.

This clonotype was counted ten times or more. The J gene is TRBJ2-5, the V gene TRBV7-9; 10 nucleotides line up with TRBD2. CDR3 size: 15 residues. With V trimmed by 3 bases and J by 5 bases, 6 bases remained unmatched. Per germline, CDR1 SEHNR and CDR2 FQNEAQ (reference sequence). CDR3 DNA: TGTGCCAGCAGCTTTAACCTAGCGGGAGTGGAGACCCAGTACTTC. Protein sequence: CASSFNLAGVETQYF.

This clonotype showed up many times. Germline is not matched at one junction end, which may reflect a read error. The J gene is TRBJ1-2, the V gene TRBV27; possible D gene TRBD1, 6 bases. Germline CDR1 is MNHEY and CDR2 is SMNVEV (reference sequence). The CDR3 loop spans 13 amino acids. CDR3 in DNA: TGTGCCAGCAGTGACGAGACAGGCTATGGCTGCACCTTC. It specifies CASSDETGYGCTF.

As to this clonotype: A junction end diverges from the germline sequence, so it may reflect a read error. V gene TRBV6-1 combines with J gene TRBJ2-7; D gene ambiguous. The germline gives CDR1 MNHNS, CDR2 SASEGT. The CDR3 totals 12 residues. CDR3 in amino acids: CASMTGVYDQYF. CDR3 bases: TGTGCCAGCATGACCGGTGTCTACGATCAGTACTTC.

In this sample, this clonotype turned up many times. This chain joins TRBV13 and TRBJ1-5; perhaps TRBD1 as D (5 bases). V dropped 0 bases and J dropped 9 bases, with 12 bases sitting between them. Per the germline V gene, CDR1 is PRHDT and CDR2 is FYEKMQ (reference sequence). The CDR3 spans 14 residues. The CDR3 reads CASSLGRVDRPQHF. The CDR3 DNA reads as TGTGCCAGCAGCTTAGGCAGGGTGGATCGGCCCCAGCATTTT.

At least ten counts were recorded for this clonotype. The chain carries TRBV11-2 and TRBJ2-5; possibly TRBD2 for D (7 bases). V gave up 1 base and J gave up 5 bases, with 17 bases separating them. The germline V gene encodes CDR1 SGHAT and CDR2 FQNNGV. The CDR3 has 16 residues. The CDR3 region is CASSLGGLGGMETQYF. CDR3 DNA sequence: TGTGCCAGCAGCTTAGGAGGACTAGGGGGGATGGAGACCCAGTACTTC.

At least ten counts were recorded for this clonotype. The chain carries TRBV12-3 or TRBV12-4 and TRBJ2-7; D perhaps matches TRBD1 (6 bases). V dropped 0 bases and J dropped 3 bases, with 12 bases sitting between them. CDR3 length: 15 amino acids. The CDR3 region has the DNA TGTGCCAGCAGTTTAGCAGGGGGTCTCAACTACGAGCAGTACTTC. It encodes CASSLAGGLNYEQYF.

This clonotype was observed a few times. Here the CDR3 reads CSVDPTTGEVANYGYTF. The CDR3 DNA is TGCAGCGTCGACCCCACGACAGGGGAAGTAGCTAACTATGGCTACACCTTC. The rearrangement uses TRBV29-1 and TRBJ1-2; 8 bases match TRBD1. The CDR3 has 17 residues. CDR1 is SQVTM and CDR2 is ANQGSEA in the germline V gene. The trim removed 6 bases at V and 0 bases at J, leaving 15 bases unmatched.

Many counts were recorded for this clonotype. V is TRBV5-1 and J is TRBJ1-5; D not certain. The CDR3 sequence is 15 residues long. The germline CDR1 and CDR2 sequences are SGHRS and YFSETQ. V gave up 4 bases and J gave up 1 base, with 12 bases separating them. The CDR3 DNA is TGCGCCAGCAGCCCGGGTGGCGTGAGCAATCAGCCCCAGCATTTT. As protein: CASSPGGVSNQPQHF.

This clonotype was observed many times. This chain uses TRBV7-2 with TRBJ2-5, with D unresolved. V dropped 6 bases and J dropped 3 bases, with 11 bases sitting between them. The CDR3 extends over 13 amino acids. Germline V lookup: CDR1 SGHTA, CDR2 FQGNSA. CDR3 protein: CASRKPGEETQYF. CDR3 bases: TGTGCCAGCAGGAAACCGGGCGAAGAGACCCAGTACTTC.

This clonotype was observed at least ten times. The V gene is TRBV9, the J gene TRBJ2-2; 9 bases align to TRBD2. This CDR3 is 17 amino acids long. Germline loops: CDR1 SGDLS, CDR2 YYNGEE. Unmatched junction bases numbered 11, after V lost 4 bases and J lost 4 bases. The CDR3 here is CASSSRQAGGSTGELFF. The DNA of the CDR3 is TGTGCCAGCAGCTCCCGTCAGGCGGGAGGGAGCACCGGGGAGCTGTTTTTT. Together with reference TRBV9 and TRBJ2-2, the CDR3 gives the full variable domain: DSGVTQTPKHLITATGQRVTLRCSPRSGDLSVYWYQQSLDQGLQFLIQYYNGEERAKGNILERFSAQQFPDLHSELNLSSLELGDSALYFCASSSRQAGGSTGELFFGEGSRLTVL.

Points on this clonotype: The junction and the germline gene differ at one end; a read error may be behind it. This chain connects TRBV6-2 or TRBV6-3 to TRBJ2-7; 8 bases agree with TRBD1. The CDR3 totals 14 residues. CDR1 MNHEY and CDR2 SVGEGT come from the germline V gene. The CDR3 DNA is TGTGCCAGCAGTCGGGTCAGGGGGCACGACGAGCAGTGCTTC. Its translation is CASSRVRGHDEQCF.

Ten or more counts support this clonotype. The V gene is TRBV6-5, the J gene TRBJ2-2, with D unclear. Per the germline V gene, CDR1 is MNHEY and CDR2 is SVGAGI. This CDR3 spans 12 amino acids. Trimming left V 9 bases short and J 4 bases short, with 9 bases between. CDR3 DNA sequence: TGTGCCAGTAGAGTTAGCACCGGGGAGCTGTTTTTT. Amino acid sequence: CASRVSTGELFF.

This clonotype was detected ten times or more. The J gene is TRBJ1-5, the V gene TRBV6-5; 10 bases map to TRBD1. The CDR3 covers 15 residues. In germline, CDR1 is MNHEY, CDR2 SVGAGI. V dropped 4 bases and J dropped 5; count of bases not matched to a gene: 5. The DNA for the CDR3 is TGTGCCAGCAGTTGGACAGGGGGAATCGATCAGCCCCAGCATTTT. It yields the protein CASSWTGGIDQPQHF.